This entry is about one TCR beta chain. Judged by its sample share, this clonotype qualifies as medium-sized (0.01 to 0.1%). No antigen is known for it. Sequence at one end of the junction differs from germline and may be a read error. The data were produced on an Illumina MiSeq. TCRdb itself trimmed the public reads at Q25 with fastp, ran MiXCR and retained productive beta chains. Every entry covers one CDR3 protein and lists the most common genes and DNA from its rows. Present in this sample are some 5,500 distinct CDR3 sequences, more than 8% of which were seen just once. The top ten hold approximately 5.6% of the sample. These data come from a study. The CDR3 contains 16 residues, cysteine and phenylalanine counted. Kept here is only the CDR3 DNA, which spans 48 bases and is read in frame from base 1. CDR1 is given as LGHDT and CDR2 as YNNKEL, both from the germline V gene (reference sequence).

Sequencing was done on a sample of CD4+ T cells from synovial fluid. This chain is built from TRBV3-1 and TRBJ2-1; the D gene may be TRBD1 or TRBD2, since each aligns over 5 bases. The receptor comes from a human donor with rheumatoid arthritis. The CDR3 reads as follows: CASSLPSGTLYTEQFF. The nucleotides are TGTGCCAGCAGCCTCCCCTCCGGGACCCTTTACACTGAGCAGTTCTTC.